What follows are 8 T cell receptor beta chains derived from one specimen sequenced in a study of human T cells and chemical hapten exposure. Time point: patch test 3, about 24 weeks after DPC sensitization. Treatment noted: therapeutic diphenylcyclopropenone sensitization with weekly scalp DPC. TCRdb re-called the RACE reads through MiXCR, storing one row per CDR3 protein. Of more than 45,000 distinct CDR3 sequences in the sample, about an eighth were seen once. The sample here was whole blood, taken in connection with sensitization to the hapten diphenylcyclopropenone (DPC). These receptors all stem from a man aged 25-45 years with alopecia areata. Some clones in this sample may be carry-over from other donors' samples.

This clonotype was picked up a small number of times. The gene calls are TRBV7-2 and TRBJ1-6; D is possibly TRBD1 (5 bases). Trimming took 3 bases from V and 8 from J, leaving 14 bases between them. Germline assignment: CDR1 SGHTA and CDR2 FQGNSA. The length of the CDR3 is 15 residues. CDR3 protein: CASSFKAGRDSPLHF. The CDR3 DNA sequence: TGTGCCAGCAGCTTTAAGGCAGGGAGAGATTCACCCCTCCACTTT.

The chain has TRBV28 and TRBJ1-5; a weak D match, TRBD1 (6 bases). This CDR3 comprises 14 residues. Trimming took off 6 bases at V and 2 bases at J, with 11 bases between the two ends. The germline V gene has CDR1 MDHEN and CDR2 SYDVKM. For the CDR3, the DNA is TGTGCCAGCAGGGGATGGACAGGCAATCAGCCCCAGCATTTT. Its translation: CASRGWTGNQPQHF.

This clonotype showed up just a few times. The rearrangement joins TRBV2 to TRBJ2-3, with 13 bases that match TRBD2. The CDR3 sequence is 16 residues long. The ends lost 6 bases at V and 6 bases at J; junction bases unmatched: 9. Germline lookup yields CDR1 SNHLY and CDR2 FYNNEI. The CDR3 protein is CASRKTSGGATDTQYF. Here the CDR3 DNA reads TGTGCCAGCAGAAAAACTAGCGGGGGGGCCACGGATACGCAGTATTTT.

This clonotype was detected only a few times. The J gene is TRBJ1-6, the V gene TRBV5-4; tentatively, D is TRBD1 (5 bases). The CDR3 consists of 16 residues. The germline CDR1 and CDR2 sequences are SGHNT and YYREEE (reference sequence). Between the trimmed V and J ends, which lost 1 base and 6 bases, there was a span of 14 bases. CDR3 residues: CASSLSFPGGNSPLHF. CDR3 bases: TGTGCCAGCAGCTTGTCTTTCCCCGGGGGTAATTCACCCCTCCACTTT.

This clonotype occurred many times. V usage is TRBV29-1 and J usage is TRBJ2-2; D unclear. Germline V lookup: CDR1 SQVTM, CDR2 ANQGSEA. The CDR3 has 11 residues. Trimming took off 5 bases at V and 7 bases at J, with 8 bases between the two ends. CDR3 residues: CSVPTGGELFF. The CDR3 DNA sequence: TGCAGCGTTCCCACGGGCGGGGAGCTGTTTTTT.

This clonotype was counted ten times or more. The genes are TRBV9 and TRBJ2-1; unclear D gene. V was pared by 3 bases and J by 8 bases, with 12 bases between. Germline V gene data show CDR1 as SGDLS and CDR2 as YYNGEE. The CDR3 has 13 residues. For the CDR3, the DNA is TGTGCCAGCAGCGATGACCCGAGGCATGAGCAGTTCTTC. The encoded protein is CASSDDPRHEQFF.

This clonotype occurred many times. This chain links TRBV20-1 with TRBJ1-1; TRBD1 might be the D (5 bases). V dropped 6 bases and J dropped 6 bases, with 11 bases sitting between them. The CDR3 runs to 11 residues. Looked up from germline, CDR1 is DFQATT and CDR2 is SNEGSKA (reference sequence). CDR3: CSASRGAEAFF. CDR3 in DNA: TGCAGTGCCTCGCGGGGCGCTGAAGCTTTCTTT.

The chain joins TRBV20-1 to TRBJ2-7, with D possibly TRBD2 on 5 matching bases. The CDR3 spans 13 residues. Per the germline V gene, CDR1 is DFQATT and CDR2 is SNEGSKA (reference sequence). Trimming took 5 bases from V and 0 from J, leaving 11 bases between them. The CDR3, as DNA: TGCAGTGCTGGACTTGGGAGCTCCTACGAGCAGTACTTC. Its translation: CSAGLGSSYEQYF.